Listed below are T cell receptor beta chains from one sample, sequenced in a study of T cells in Graves' hyperthyroidism and ophthalmopathy. One entry per CDR3 protein, called by TCRdb with MiXCR from the multiplex PCR reads. The sample yields about 640,000 distinct CDR3 sequences, roughly 15% seen once. The specimen was blood. These receptor sequences come from a woman aged 45-60 years with Graves' ophthalmopathy. Both conserved end residues are part of each CDR3. D genes are given only for firm matches. Part of the rows lack a size; the others show once, few, many or a class for expanded clones.

size: many
J: TRBJ1-1
D: .
V: TRBV6-1
CDR3: CASLLAGDTEAFF
DNA: TGTGCCAGCTTATTGGCGGGAGATACTGAAGCTTTCTTT

size: many
J: TRBJ2-3
D: TRBD2
V: TRBV24-1
CDR3: CATSDETSGRASDTQYF
DNA: TGTGCCACCAGTGACGAGACTAGCGGGAGGGCATCGGATACGCAGTATTTT

size: many
J: TRBJ2-7
D: .
V: TRBV7-2
CDR3: CASSYDRNSYEQYF
DNA: TGTGCCAGCAGCTACGACAGAAACTCCTACGAGCAGTACTTC

size: .
J: TRBJ2-5
D: TRBD2
V: TRBV4-1
CDR3: CASSHPGTSRQETQYF
DNA: TGCGCCAGCAGCCATCCCGGGACTAGCAGACAAGAGACCCAGTACTTC

size: many
J: TRBJ1-4
D: TRBD1
V: TRBV28
CDR3: CASSPSGTGHEKLFF
DNA: TGTGCCAGCAGCCCTTCCGGGACAGGGCATGAAAAACTGTTTTTT

size: many
J: TRBJ1-1
D: .
V: TRBV7-3
CDR3: CASSSSGNTEAFF
DNA: TGTGCCAGCAGCTCTTCGGGGAACACTGAAGCTTTCTTT

size: many
J: TRBJ2-7
D: .
V: TRBV24-1
CDR3: CATSVDLSYEQYF
DNA: TGTGCCACCAGTGTGGACCTCTCCTACGAGCAGTACTTC

size: few
J: TRBJ2-6
D: .
V: TRBV20-1
CDR3: CSARDGGGWSGANVLTF
DNA: TGCAGTGCTAGAGATGGGGGCGGATGGTCTGGGGCCAACGTCCTGACTTTC

size: few
J: TRBJ2-1
D: TRBD1
V: TRBV7-3
CDR3: CASRLDGTGGFNEQFF
DNA: TGTGCCAGCAGACTGGACGGGACAGGGGGATTCAATGAGCAGTTCTTC

size: many
J: TRBJ2-1
D: .
V: TRBV2
CDR3: CASSEVATGNEQFF
DNA: TGTGCCAGCAGTGAGGTCGCCACGGGGAATGAGCAGTTCTTC

size: many
J: TRBJ1-1
D: .
V: TRBV20-1
CDR3: CSASFRTMNTEAFF
DNA: TGCAGTGCTAGTTTCCGGACCATGAACACTGAAGCTTTCTTT

size: many
J: TRBJ2-7
D: TRBD2
V: TRBV7-2
CDR3: CASSLTGGINEQYF
DNA: TGTGCCAGCAGCTTAACGGGGGGGATTAACGAGCAGTACTTC

size: many
J: TRBJ2-7
D: TRBD2
V: TRBV20-1
CDR3: CSAREVTTGLTPFEQYF
DNA: TGCAGTGCTAGAGAGGTAACAACGGGACTAACCCCTTTCGAGCAGTACTTC

size: .
J: TRBJ2-7
D: TRBD2
V: TRBV7-3
CDR3: CASSQSGGGTYEQYF
DNA: TGTGCCAGCAGCCAAAGCGGGGGGGGGACCTACGAGCAGTACTTC

size: .
J: TRBJ1-4
D: .
V: TRBV6-2/TRBV6-3
CDR3: CASRRTATNEKLFF
DNA: TGTGCCAGCAGGAGAACCGCAACTAATGAAAAACTGTTTTTT

size: few
J: TRBJ1-4
D: .
V: TRBV7-2
CDR3: CASSLARGEKLFF
DNA: TGTGCCAGCAGCTTAGCGAGAGGTGAAAAACTGTTTTTT

size: few
J: TRBJ2-3
D: .
V: TRBV7-9
CDR3: CASSFFQDFTETQYF
DNA: TGTGCCAGCAGCTTCTTCCAGGACTTCACAGAAACGCAGTATTTT

size: many
J: TRBJ2-1
D: .
V: TRBV20-1
CDR3: CSARDWGVYNEQFF
DNA: TGCAGTGCTAGGGACTGGGGGGTATACAATGAGCAGTTCTTC

size: many
J: TRBJ2-1
D: TRBD2
V: TRBV11-2
CDR3: CASSITSGRQTEQFF
DNA: TGTGCCAGCAGCATTACTAGCGGGAGACAAACTGAGCAGTTCTTC

size: many
J: TRBJ2-1
D: .
V: TRBV7-2
CDR3: CASSLFLDTYNEQFF
DNA: TGTGCCAGCAGCTTATTTCTAGACACCTACAATGAGCAGTTCTTC

size: many
J: TRBJ2-7
D: .
V: TRBV5-1
CDR3: CASRENFGSLDYEQYF
DNA: TGCGCCAGCAGAGAAAATTTCGGATCCCTCGACTACGAGCAGTACTTC

size: many
J: TRBJ1-1
D: .
V: TRBV20-1
CDR3: CSARAVTGDTEAFF
DNA: TGCAGTGCTAGAGCGGTGACAGGAGACACTGAAGCTTTCTTT

size: few
J: TRBJ1-3
D: .
V: TRBV18
CDR3: CASSPPDSPRSGNTIYF
DNA: TGTGCCAGCTCACCACCGGACAGCCCTCGCTCTGGAAACACCATATATTTT

size: .
J: TRBJ1-2
D: .
V: TRBV15
CDR3: CATSRDPGTNYGYTF
DNA: TGTGCCACCAGCAGAGATCCGGGGACAAACTATGGCTACACCTTC

size: many
J: TRBJ2-3
D: .
V: TRBV3-1
CDR3: CASSRQHTQYF
DNA: TGTGCCAGCAGCCGCCAACATACGCAGTATTTT

size: many
J: TRBJ2-5
D: TRBD1
V: TRBV29-1
CDR3: CSELQGVGETQYF
DNA: TGCAGCGAGCTACAGGGGGTCGGGGAGACCCAGTACTTC

size: .
J: TRBJ2-2
D: TRBD2
V: TRBV20-1
CDR3: CSALRTSGPVFGGELFF
DNA: TGCAGTGCTCTTCGGACTAGCGGTCCTGTGTTCGGCGGGGAGCTGTTTTTT

size: many
J: TRBJ2-7
D: TRBD2
V: TRBV7-2
CDR3: CASSRDYRTYEQYF
DNA: TGTGCCAGCAGCCGGGACTACCGCACCTACGAGCAGTACTTC

size: few
J: TRBJ2-7
D: .
V: TRBV6-4
CDR3: CASSAEGLPHYEQYF
DNA: TGTGCCAGCAGTGCAGAAGGACTGCCTCACTACGAGCAGTACTTC

size: .
J: TRBJ2-4
D: .
V: TRBV19
CDR3: CASSTDSLRAIQYF
DNA: TGTGCCAGTAGTACTGACTCCCTAAGAGCCATTCAGTACTTC

size: .
J: TRBJ1-5
D: .
V: TRBV15
CDR3: CATSRGAVKPQHF
DNA: TGTGCCACCAGCAGAGGGGCAGTGAAGCCCCAGCATTTT

size: many
J: TRBJ2-1
D: .
V: TRBV24-1
CDR3: CATSDPNYNEQFF
DNA: TGTGCCACCAGTGACCCTAATTACAATGAGCAGTTCTTC

size: .
J: TRBJ2-1
D: .
V: TRBV4-2
CDR3: CASSQPPGSEQFF
DNA: TGTGCCAGCAGCCAGCCCCCGGGTAGTGAGCAGTTCTTC

size: many
J: TRBJ2-7
D: .
V: TRBV9
CDR3: CASSVGATTYEQYF
DNA: TGTGCCAGCAGCGTAGGTGCGACTACCTACGAGCAGTACTTC

size: many
J: TRBJ2-1
D: TRBD2
V: TRBV28
CDR3: CASRLASGLYNEQFF
DNA: TGTGCCAGTAGGTTGGCTAGCGGGCTTTACAATGAGCAGTTCTTC

size: few
J: TRBJ2-5
D: TRBD2
V: TRBV29-1
CDR3: CSVVARGGTQYF
DNA: TGCAGCGTTGTAGCGCGGGGGGGGACCCAGTACTTC

size: many
J: TRBJ2-5
D: .
V: TRBV28
CDR3: CASSPRISLSQETQYF
DNA: TGTGCCAGCAGTCCCCGGATATCTCTTTCCCAAGAGACCCAGTACTTC

size: few
J: TRBJ1-1
D: .
V: TRBV14
CDR3: CASSQLQRRAEAFF
DNA: TGTGCCAGCAGCCAACTTCAAAGGAGGGCTGAAGCTTTCTTT